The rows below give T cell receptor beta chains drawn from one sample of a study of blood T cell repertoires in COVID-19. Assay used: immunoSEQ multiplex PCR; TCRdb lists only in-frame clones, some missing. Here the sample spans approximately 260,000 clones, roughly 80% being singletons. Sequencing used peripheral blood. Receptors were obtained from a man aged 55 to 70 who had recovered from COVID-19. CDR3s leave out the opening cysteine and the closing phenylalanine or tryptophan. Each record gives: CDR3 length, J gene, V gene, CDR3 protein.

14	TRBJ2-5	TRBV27	ASSLSMGGPQETQY
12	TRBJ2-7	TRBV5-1	ASSLTGTNYEQY
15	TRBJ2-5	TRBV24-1	ATSDPRGVDRQETQY
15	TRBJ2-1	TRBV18	ASSRDKTGGADNEQF
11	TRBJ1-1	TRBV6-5	ASIRDSGTEAF
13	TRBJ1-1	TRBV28	ASTRSGTGGQKTF
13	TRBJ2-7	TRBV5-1	ASSPGQRDQYEQY
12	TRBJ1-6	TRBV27	ASSLGGANSPLH
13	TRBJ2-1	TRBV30	AWSVIGGGYNEQF
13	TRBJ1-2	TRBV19	ATLGWDRDLYGYT
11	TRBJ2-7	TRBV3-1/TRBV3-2	ASSQTQGGEQY
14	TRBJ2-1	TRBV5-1	ASSFVGGAPNNEQF
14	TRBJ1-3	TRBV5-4	ASSSGFGSSGNTIY
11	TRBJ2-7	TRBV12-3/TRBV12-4	ASSLSTAYEQY
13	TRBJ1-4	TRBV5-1	ASSRWDRTVEKLF
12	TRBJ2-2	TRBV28	ASRLTVNTGELF
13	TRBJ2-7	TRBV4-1	ASSQVVRGTYEQY
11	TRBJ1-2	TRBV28	ASSLGQGYGYT
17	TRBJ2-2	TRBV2	ASSPYWDLTKLTTGELF
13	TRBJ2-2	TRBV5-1	ASSFSGGNTGELF
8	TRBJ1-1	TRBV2	ASSESVAF
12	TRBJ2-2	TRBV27	ASSSGLNTGELF
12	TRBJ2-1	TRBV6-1	ASSEVAPPNEQF
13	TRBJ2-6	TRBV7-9	ASRIPTGGANVLT